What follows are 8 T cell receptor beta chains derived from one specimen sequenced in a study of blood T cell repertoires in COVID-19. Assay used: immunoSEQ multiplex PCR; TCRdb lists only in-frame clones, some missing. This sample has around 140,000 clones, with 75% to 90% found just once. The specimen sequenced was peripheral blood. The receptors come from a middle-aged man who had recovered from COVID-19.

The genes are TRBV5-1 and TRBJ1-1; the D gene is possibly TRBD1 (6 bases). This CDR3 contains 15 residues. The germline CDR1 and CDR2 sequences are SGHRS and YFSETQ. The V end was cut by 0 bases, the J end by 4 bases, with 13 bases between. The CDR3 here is CASSLATQGITEAFF. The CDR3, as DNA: TGCGCCAGCAGCTTGGCCACCCAGGGGATCACTGAAGCTTTCTTT.

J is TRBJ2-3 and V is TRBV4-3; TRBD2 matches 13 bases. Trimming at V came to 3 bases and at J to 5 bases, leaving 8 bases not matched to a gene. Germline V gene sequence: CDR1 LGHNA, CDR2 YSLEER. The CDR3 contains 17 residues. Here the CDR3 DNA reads TGCGCCAGCAGCCAGACCGGACTAGCGGGGGATAGAGATACGCAGTATTTT. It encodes CASSQTGLAGDRDTQYF.

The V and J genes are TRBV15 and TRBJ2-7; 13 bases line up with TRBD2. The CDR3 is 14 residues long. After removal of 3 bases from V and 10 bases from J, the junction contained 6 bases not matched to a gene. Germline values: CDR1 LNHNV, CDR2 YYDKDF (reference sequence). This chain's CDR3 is CATSSVGLAGDQYF. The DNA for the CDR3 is TGTGCCACCAGCAGCGTTGGACTAGCGGGGGATCAGTACTTC.

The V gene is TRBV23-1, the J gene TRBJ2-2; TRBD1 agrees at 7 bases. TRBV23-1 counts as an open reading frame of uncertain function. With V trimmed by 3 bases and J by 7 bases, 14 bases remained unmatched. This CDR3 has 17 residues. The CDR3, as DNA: TGCGCCAGCAGTCAGATCACCCGAACAGGGGCTGGCGGGGAGCTGTTTTTT. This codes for CASSQITRTGAGGELFF.

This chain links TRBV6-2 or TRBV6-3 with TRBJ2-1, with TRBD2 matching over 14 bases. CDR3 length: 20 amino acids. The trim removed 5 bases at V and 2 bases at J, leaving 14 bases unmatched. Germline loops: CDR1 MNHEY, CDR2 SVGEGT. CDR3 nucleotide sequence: TGTGCCAGCAGTCCATTGACTAGCGGGGGGGCCAACTCCCCCTACAATGAGCAGTTCTTC. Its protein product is CASSPLTSGGANSPYNEQFF.

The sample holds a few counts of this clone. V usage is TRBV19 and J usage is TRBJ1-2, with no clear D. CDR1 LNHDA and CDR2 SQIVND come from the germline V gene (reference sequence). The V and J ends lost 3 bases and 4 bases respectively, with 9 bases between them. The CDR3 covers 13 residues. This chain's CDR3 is CASSITGSYGYTF. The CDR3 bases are TGTGCCAGTAGTATTACGGGTAGCTATGGCTACACCTTC.

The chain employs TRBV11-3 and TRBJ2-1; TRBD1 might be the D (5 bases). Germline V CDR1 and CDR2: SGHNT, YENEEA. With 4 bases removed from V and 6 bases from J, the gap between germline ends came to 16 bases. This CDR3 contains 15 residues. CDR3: CASSSPRLGRNEQFF. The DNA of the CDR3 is TGTGCCAGCAGCTCCCCTAGATTGGGGCGCAATGAGCAGTTCTTC. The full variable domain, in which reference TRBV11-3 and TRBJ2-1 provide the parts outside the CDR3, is EAGVVQSPRYKIIEKKQPVAFWCNPISGHNTLYWYLQNLGQGPELLIRYENEEAVDDSQLPKDRFSAERLKGVDSTLKIQPAELGDSAVYLCASSSPRLGRNEQFFGPGTRLTVL.

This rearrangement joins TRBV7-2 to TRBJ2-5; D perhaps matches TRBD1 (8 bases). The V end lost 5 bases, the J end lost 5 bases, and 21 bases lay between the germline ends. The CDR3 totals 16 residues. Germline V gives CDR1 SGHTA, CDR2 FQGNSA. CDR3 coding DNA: TGTGCCAGCAGCCCCGGCACAGGGAGGGACAGGGAGACCCAGTACTTC. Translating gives CASSPGTGRDRETQYF. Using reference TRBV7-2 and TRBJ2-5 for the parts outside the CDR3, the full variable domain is GAGVSQSPSNKVTEKGKDVELRCDPISGHTALYWYRQSLGQGLEFLIYFQGNSAPDKSGLPSDRFSAERTGGSVSTLTIQRTQQEDSAVYLCASSPGTGRDRETQYFGPGTRLLVL.